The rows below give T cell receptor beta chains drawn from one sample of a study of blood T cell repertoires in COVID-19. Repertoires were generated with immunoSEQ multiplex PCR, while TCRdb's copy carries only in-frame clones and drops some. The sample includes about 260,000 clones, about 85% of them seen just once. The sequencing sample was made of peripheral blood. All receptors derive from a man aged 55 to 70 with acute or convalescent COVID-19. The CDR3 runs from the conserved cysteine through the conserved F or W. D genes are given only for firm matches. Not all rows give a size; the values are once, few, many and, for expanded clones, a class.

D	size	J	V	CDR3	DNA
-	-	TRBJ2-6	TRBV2	CASSVGSGANVLTF	TGTGCCAGCAGTGTCGGCTCTGGGGCCAACGTCCTGACTTTC
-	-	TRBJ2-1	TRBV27	CASSPWAGTNEQFF	TGTGCCAGCAGCCCATGGGCCGGGACAAATGAGCAGTTCTTC
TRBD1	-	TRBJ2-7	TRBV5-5	CASSRPGTGTYEQYF	TGTGCCAGCAGCCGCCCCGGGACAGGGACCTACGAGCAGTACTTC
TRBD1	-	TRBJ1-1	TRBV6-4	CASSRFADRVNTEAFF	TGTGCCAGCAGTCGGTTTGCCGACAGGGTGAACACTGAAGCTTTCTTT
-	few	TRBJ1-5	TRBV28	CASSSGQEQPQHF	TGTGCCAGCAGTTCAGGGCAGGAGCAGCCCCAGCATTTT
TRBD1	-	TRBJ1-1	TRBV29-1	CSVDRGAEAFF	TGCAGCGTGGACAGGGGCGCTGAAGCTTTCTTT
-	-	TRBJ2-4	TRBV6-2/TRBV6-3	CASSYRQAGPKNIQYF	TGTGCCAGCAGTTACCGTCAGGCGGGTCCGAAAAACATTCAGTACTTC
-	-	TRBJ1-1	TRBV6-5	CASSLNMNTEAFF	TGTGCCAGCTCTTTGAACATGAACACTGAAGCTTTCTTT
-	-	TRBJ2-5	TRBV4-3	CASSQAGSETQYF	TGCGCCAGCAGCCAAGCAGGGTCGGAGACCCAGTACTTC
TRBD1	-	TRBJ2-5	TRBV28	CASNRSDRGSQETQYF	TGTGCCAGCAATAGGAGTGACAGGGGGAGCCAAGAGACCCAGTACTTC
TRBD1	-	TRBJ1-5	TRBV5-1	CASSSQGGSNQPQHF	TGCGCCAGCAGCTCACAGGGGGGTTCCAATCAGCCCCAGCATTTT
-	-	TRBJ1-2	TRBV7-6	CASSAGAGYTF	TGTGCCAGCAGCGCAGGTGCCGGCTACACCTTC
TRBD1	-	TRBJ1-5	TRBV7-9	CASSLGTGAQGQPQHF	TGTGCCAGCAGCTTGGGGACAGGGGCCCAAGGTCAGCCCCAGCATTTT
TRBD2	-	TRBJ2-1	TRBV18	CASSPALAGDYNEQFF	TGTGCCAGCTCACCTGCTTTAGCGGGGGATTACAATGAGCAGTTCTTC
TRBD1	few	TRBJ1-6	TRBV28	CASSPGQGGSPLHF	TGTGCCAGCAGTCCCGGACAGGGAGGGTCACCCCTCCACTTT
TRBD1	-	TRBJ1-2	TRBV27	CASSLLGTGLAGLNYGYTF	TGTGCCAGCAGTTTATTGGGGACAGGGCTAGCGGGGCTTAACTATGGCTACACCTTC
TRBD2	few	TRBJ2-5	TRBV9	CASSTFSGGFQETQYF	TGTGCCAGCAGCACCTTTAGCGGGGGGTTCCAAGAGACCCAGTACTTC
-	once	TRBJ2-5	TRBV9	CASTGQWGETQYF	TGTGCCAGCACCGGACAGTGGGGAGAGACCCAGTACTTC
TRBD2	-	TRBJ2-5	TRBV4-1	CASSQVGGLAGMETQYF	TGCGCCAGCAGCCAAGTAGGGGGACTAGCGGGAATGGAGACCCAGTACTTC
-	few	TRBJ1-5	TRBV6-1	CASSEVAGSNQPQHF	TGTGCCAGCAGTGAAGTGGCAGGTAGCAATCAGCCCCAGCATTTT
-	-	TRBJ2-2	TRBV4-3	CASSQEIPVYTGELFF	TGCGCCAGCAGCCAAGAAATTCCGGTCTACACCGGGGAGCTGTTTTTT
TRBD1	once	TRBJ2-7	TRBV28	CASSPPTGAHEQYF	TGTGCCAGCAGCCCTCCCACAGGGGCCCACGAGCAGTACTTC
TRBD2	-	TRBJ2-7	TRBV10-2	CASSAREAGYEQYF	TGCGCCAGCAGTGCGCGGGAGGCGGGTTACGAGCAGTACTTC
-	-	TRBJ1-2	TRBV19	CASSNRHANYGYTF	TGTGCCAGTAGTAACCGACATGCTAACTATGGCTACACCTTC
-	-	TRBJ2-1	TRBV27	CASNLEGPFGSYNEQFF	TGTGCCAGCAACCTTGAGGGTCCATTCGGGTCCTACAATGAGCAGTTCTTC
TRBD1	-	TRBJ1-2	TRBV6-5	CASEGAYGYTF	TGTGCCAGCGAGGGGGCCTATGGCTACACCTTC
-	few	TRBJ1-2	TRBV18	CASSPNRQAGYTF	TGTGCCAGCTCACCAAATAGGCAGGCGGGCTACACCTTC
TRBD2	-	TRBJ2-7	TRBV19	CASSIGSGSYEQYF	TGTGCCAGTAGTATCGGTAGCGGGAGCTACGAGCAGTACTTC
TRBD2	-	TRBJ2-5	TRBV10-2	CASSATSGEETQYF	TGCGCCAGCAGTGCTACTAGCGGGGAAGAGACCCAGTACTTC
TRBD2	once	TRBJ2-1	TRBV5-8	CASSSSLAGHRFF	TGTGCCAGCAGCTCTAGCTTAGCGGGACACAGGTTCTTC
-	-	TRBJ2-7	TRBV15	CATSREAALVNEQYF	TGTGCCACCAGCAGGGAGGCAGCGCTGGTGAACGAGCAGTACTTC
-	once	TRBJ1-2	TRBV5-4	CASSLRLQVNYGYTF	TGTGCCAGCAGCTTGCGTCTCCAGGTCAACTATGGCTACACCTTC
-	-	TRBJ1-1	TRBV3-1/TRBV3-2	CASSQGRVPAEAFF	TGTGCCAGCAGCCAAGGTCGGGTCCCCGCTGAAGCTTTCTTT
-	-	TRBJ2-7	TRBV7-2	CASSLVSQGAYEQYF	TGTGCCAGCAGCTTAGTCTCCCAGGGTGCGTACGAGCAGTACTTC
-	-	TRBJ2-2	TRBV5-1	CASSLRTANTGELFF	TGCGCCAGCAGCTTACGGACAGCGAACACCGGGGAGCTGTTTTTT
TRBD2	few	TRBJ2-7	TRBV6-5	CASRETSGGYEQYF	TGTGCCAGCAGAGAGACTAGCGGGGGATACGAGCAGTACTTC
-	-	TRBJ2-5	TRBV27	CASSLTPAPSSGRSQRETQYF	TGTGCCAGCAGTTTAACCCCGGCCCCGTCGTCGGGTCGGAGCCAAAGGGAGACCCAGTACTTC
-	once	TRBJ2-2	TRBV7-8	CASSSPSFQGTGELFF	TGTGCCAGCAGCTCGCCTTCCTTTCAGGGCACCGGGGAGCTGTTTTTT
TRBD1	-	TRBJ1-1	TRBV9	CASSVGGQKNTEAFF	TGTGCCAGCAGCGTAGGGGGACAGAAGAACACTGAAGCTTTCTTT
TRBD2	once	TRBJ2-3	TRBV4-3	CASSQILAGSSTDTQYF	TGCGCCAGCAGCCAAATACTAGCGGGTTCTAGCACAGATACGCAGTATTTT
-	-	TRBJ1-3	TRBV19	CASTGGRTGNTIYF	TGTGCCAGTACGGGGGGGCGGACTGGAAACACCATATATTTT
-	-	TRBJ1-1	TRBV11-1	CASSDNINTEAFF	TGTGCCAGCAGCGACAATATAAACACTGAAGCTTTCTTT
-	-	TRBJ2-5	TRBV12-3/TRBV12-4	CASSLVGGTQYF	TGTGCCAGCAGTTTGGTGGGGGGGACCCAGTACTTC